The 22 T cell receptor beta chains listed next were all sequenced from one sample in a study of blood T cell repertoires in COVID-19 (dated by TCRdb to about 2020). Receptor libraries were prepared by the immunoSEQ multiplex PCR assay. Entries here come from immuneACCESS through TCRdb and include only in-frame sequences with V and J called. Some clones fail to appear in such tables; in the studies checked, an unresolved V gene covers under half of the shortfall, and the cause of the remainder is unknown. Recorded for this sample are about 140,000 clones; approximately 80% of them occurred a single time. Roughly 3.6% of the sample lies in the top ten. Sequencing was performed on peripheral blood. The receptor source for this set is a man in his sixties or seventies who had recovered from COVID-19.

The genes are TRBV10-3 and TRBJ2-7; D not certain. CDR3 length: 14 residues. Deletions cut 2 bases from V and 7 bases from J, with 15 bases between. Germline CDR1 ENHRY, CDR2 SYGVKD. CDR3 in DNA: TGTGCCATCAGTGAGCTAAAAACAGTTGAGGAGCAGTACTTC. Its protein is CAISELKTVEEQYF.

This chain links TRBV9 with TRBJ1-2, with TRBD1 as a possible D gene (5 bases). Looked up from germline, CDR1 is SGDLS and CDR2 is YYNGEE. V lost 4 bases, J lost 0 bases, and 16 bases lay in between. The CDR3 is 16 amino acids. The CDR3 bases are TGTGCCAGCAGCAACGGGGGGAAGATTGCTAACTATGGCTACACCTTC. The encoded protein is CASSNGGKIANYGYTF.

The rearrangement joins TRBV19 to TRBJ2-3, with 8 bases that match TRBD2. CDR1 LNHDA and CDR2 SQIVND come from the germline V gene (reference sequence). Losses at the gene ends were 7 bases for V and 3 bases for J; bases not matched to a gene: 6. This CDR3 has 14 amino acids. The CDR3 DNA sequence: TGTGCCAGTAAAGGCGGGAGGCATACAGATACGCAGTATTTT. Its protein is CASKGGRHTDTQYF. The full variable domain, its missing parts supplied by reference TRBV19 and TRBJ2-3, is DGGITQSPKYLFRKEGQNVTLSCEQNLNHDAMYWYRQDPGQGLRLIYYSQIVNDFQKGDIAEGYSVSREKKESFPLTVTSAQKNPTAFYLCASKGGRHTDTQYFGPGTRLTVL.

The chain employs TRBV4-2 and TRBJ1-5; D is uncertain. V shed 4 bases and J shed 1 base, with 11 bases lying between them. Germline V gene lookup returns CDR1 LGHNA and CDR2 YNFKEQ. The CDR3 is made up of 15 amino acids. The CDR3 DNA is TGTGCCAGCAGCCCCAGTCTTTTAAGCAATCAGCCCCAGCATTTT. It yields the protein CASSPSLLSNQPQHF.

V usage is TRBV5-4 and J usage is TRBJ2-3; 13 bases match TRBD2. Germline trimming cut 4 bases from V and 1 base from J; bases unmatched to any gene: 12. CDR1 is SGHNT, CDR2 YYREEE, per germline (reference sequence). The CDR3 consists of 19 residues. The CDR3 region is CASSPTGTSGTFGTDTQYF. The CDR3 coding sequence is TGTGCCAGCAGCCCCACCGGGACTAGCGGGACATTCGGCACAGATACGCAGTATTTT.

The rearrangement joins TRBV19 to TRBJ2-3; TRBD2 matches at 13 bases. Unmatched junction bases numbered 12, after V lost 5 bases and J lost 4 bases. Germline CDR1 is LNHDA and CDR2 is SQIVND (reference sequence). The CDR3 has 18 residues. Here the CDR3 DNA reads TGTGCCAGTAGTTCAACCGCCCGACTAGCGGGAGGCTCAGATACGCAGTATTTT. Translating it yields CASSSTARLAGGSDTQYF.

The chain couples TRBV27 to TRBJ1-2, with a possible D match to TRBD1 (6 bases). Germline assignment: CDR1 MNHEY and CDR2 SMNVEV (reference sequence). V lost 5 bases and J 4 bases, leaving 20 bases between the germline ends. The CDR3 loop spans 16 amino acids. The CDR3 DNA reads as TGTGCCAGCAGTCCTAAGAGGACAGTGGGGGTCTATGGCTACACCTTC. It yields the protein CASSPKRTVGVYGYTF.

This chain links TRBV2 with TRBJ2-7, with TRBD1 identical over 11 bases. CDR1 is SNHLY and CDR2 is FYNNEI in the germline V gene. V shed 6 bases, J shed 3 bases, and the junction held 1 base outside the gene matches. The CDR3 runs 13 residues. CDR3 region: CASRGQGDYEQYF. The DNA for the CDR3 is TGTGCCAGCAGGGGACAGGGGGACTACGAGCAGTACTTC.

The chain recombines TRBV5-1 with TRBJ2-3; 11 bases agree with TRBD2. The CDR3 runs to 16 residues. The junction had 4 bases not matched to a gene; V was cut back by 1 base and J by 3 bases. From germline, CDR1 is SGHRS and CDR2 YFSETQ. The CDR3 DNA reads TGCGCCAGCAGCTTGAGTTCTAGCGGGAGGACAGATACGCAGTATTTT. The encoded protein is CASSLSSSGRTDTQYF.

The rearrangement joins TRBV5-1 to TRBJ2-3; 7 bases line up with TRBD2. The CDR3 is 18 amino acids. Germline values: CDR1 SGHRS, CDR2 YFSETQ. V lost 3 bases to trimming and J lost 2 bases; unmatched junction nucleotides: 15. CDR3 nucleotide sequence: TGCGCCAGCAGCTGGGAGGCCGGCGGGAGTTACCCCACAGATACGCAGTATTTT. Translated, it gives CASSWEAGGSYPTDTQYF.

The chain joins TRBV6-6 to TRBJ1-3, with D hard to call. Germline V gene sequence: CDR1 MNHNY, CDR2 SVGAGI (reference sequence). CDR3 length: 16 residues. V dropped 2 bases and J dropped 3 bases, with 14 bases sitting between them. For the CDR3, the DNA is TGTGCCAGCAGTTACCGAGAAGGCCTAGGTGGAAACACCATATATTTT. Translating gives CASSYREGLGGNTIYF.

The chain is built from TRBV5-1 and TRBJ2-3, with TRBD2 matching 7 bases. There are 14 residues in the CDR3. With V trimmed by 3 bases and J by 2 bases, 3 bases remained unmatched. Germline lookup yields CDR1 SGHRS and CDR2 YFSETQ. The CDR3, as DNA: TGCGCCAGCAGCTCGGGACTATTCACAGATACGCAGTATTTT. This encodes CASSSGLFTDTQYF.

The rearrangement links TRBV19 to TRBJ2-3; 12 bases fit TRBD2. CDR1 is LNHDA and CDR2 is SQIVND in the germline V gene (reference sequence). The CDR3 has 17 amino acids. V lost 1 base, J lost 4 bases, and 6 bases stayed unmatched. The CDR3, as DNA: TGTGCCAGTAGTATAGGACGGACTAGCGGGACCCCAGATACGCAGTATTTT. This sequence encodes CASSIGRTSGTPDTQYF.

The rearrangement joins TRBV7-2 to TRBJ2-7; D unclear. The germline CDR1 and CDR2 sequences are SGHTA and FQGNSA. V gave up 3 bases and J gave up 6 bases, with 12 bases separating them. CDR3 length: 13 residues. CDR3 region: CASSLDRVREQYF. CDR3 DNA sequence: TGTGCCAGCAGCTTGGATCGGGTCCGCGAGCAGTACTTC.

The rearrangement joins TRBV5-4 to TRBJ2-1, with D unresolved. The germline CDR1 and CDR2 sequences are SGHNT and YYREEE (reference sequence). This CDR3 contains 16 residues. Trimming removed 4 bases from V and 6 bases from J, with 20 bases in between. CDR3 sequence: CASSLPSAVSFNEQFF. The CDR3 DNA follows: TGTGCCAGCAGCCTCCCCTCCGCGGTTAGTTTCAATGAGCAGTTCTTC.

The chain employs TRBV18 and TRBJ1-6, with 7 nucleotides matching TRBD1. With 3 bases clipped from V and 9 bases from J, the junction kept 14 bases outside the gene matches. Germline loops: CDR1 KGHSH, CDR2 LQKENI. The CDR3 has 17 amino acids. This chain's CDR3 is CASSPAPRTGASSPLHF. The CDR3 nucleotides read TGTGCCAGCTCACCGGCTCCTCGTACAGGGGCAAGTTCACCCCTCCACTTT.

This clone was observed a few times. This chain uses TRBV2 with TRBJ2-5, with D perhaps TRBD1 (6 bases). V lost 4 bases to trimming and J lost 5 bases, with 14 bases between them. CDR3 length: 14 residues. Germline values: CDR1 SNHLY, CDR2 FYNNEI. This CDR3 reads CASSVYRVRETQYF. For the CDR3, the DNA is TGTGCCAGCAGTGTCTACAGGGTACGGGAGACCCAGTACTTC.

The V and J genes are TRBV19 and TRBJ2-1; D may be TRBD1 (5 bases). Trimming shortened V by 7 bases and J by 0 bases, and 13 bases separated the two germline ends. Germline V gene lookup returns CDR1 LNHDA and CDR2 SQIVND (reference sequence). CDR3 size: 15 residues. CDR3 DNA: TGTGCCAGTACGGTGCAGGGTAGCTCCTACAATGAGCAGTTCTTC. The encoded protein is CASTVQGSSYNEQFF.

J is TRBJ2-2 and V is TRBV28, with 10 nucleotides matching TRBD1. V lost 5 bases to trimming and J lost 7 bases; unmatched junction nucleotides: 7. The germline V gene has CDR1 MDHEN and CDR2 SYDVKM. The CDR3 has 15 amino acids. For the CDR3, the DNA is TGTGCCAGCAGTATTCCGGGACAGGGGTACGGGGAGCTGTTTTTT. This codes for CASSIPGQGYGELFF.

J is TRBJ1-2 and V is TRBV2, with D unclear. CDR1 and CDR2 from the germline V gene are SNHLY and FYNNEI. The CDR3 runs to 13 residues. The V end was cut by 4 bases, the J end by 1 base, with 7 bases between. CDR3 bases: TGTGCCAGCAGTGTGGAGGGTAACTATGGCTACACCTTC. Its translation: CASSVEGNYGYTF.

This chain connects TRBV24-1 to TRBJ2-3; possible D gene TRBD2, 5 bases. Germline V lookup: CDR1 KGHDR, CDR2 SFDVKD. Trimming stripped 9 bases from V and 0 bases from J, with 9 bases between. The CDR3 is made up of 13 amino acids. CDR3 region: CATASSSTDTQYF. The CDR3 nucleotides are TGTGCCACCGCTAGCTCTAGCACAGATACGCAGTATTTT.

The DNA for the CDR3 is TGTGCCAGCAGTTTAGCAGGGGTTGCTCAGCCCCAGCATTTT. Amino acid sequence: CASSLAGVAQPQHF. This chain connects TRBV27 to TRBJ1-5; perhaps TRBD1 as D (6 bases). V lost 2 bases to trimming and J lost 6 bases, with 11 bases between them. The CDR3 has 14 amino acids. Germline V gives CDR1 MNHEY, CDR2 SMNVEV (reference sequence).